The clone carrying this T cell receptor (beta chain) was observed many times. What it recognizes is unknown. Amplified TCR beta CDR3 regions came from RNA transcripts. A first-round RT-PCR of the TCR CDR3 used the HTBI primer set. In TCRdb, the multiplex PCR reads were re-called with MiXCR into one record per CDR3 protein. Altogether fewer than 650,000 distinct CDR3 sequences are present, approximately 48% being singletons, with the ten largest covering about two fifths. This sample is drawn from a study of T cells in Graves' hyperthyroidism and ophthalmopathy. Whole-study results and caveats: A median 6.5 months before onset, the model predicted ophthalmopathy. Also found in blood were most expanded thyroid clonotypes above 0.001.

The CDR3 sequence is 15 residues long. V gave up 1 base and J gave up 0 bases, with 7 bases separating them. Germline V gives CDR1 SGHTA, CDR2 FQGNSA. The sample consisted of peripheral blood or thyroid tissue (not recorded which). The TCR originated in an adult woman with Graves' disease, either hyperthyroidism or ophthalmopathy (not recorded which). This rearrangement joins TRBV7-2 to TRBJ1-3; no reliable D call. The CDR3 protein is CASSLVPDSGNTIYF. The CDR3 nucleotides are TGTGCCAGCAGCTTAGTCCCGGACTCTGGAAACACCATATATTTT.